These T cell receptor beta chains were read from a single sample in a study of T cells after yellow fever vaccination. TCRdb redid the calling of the 5' RACE reads with MiXCR, one entry per CDR3 protein. The sample lists 180,000 or so distinct CDR3 sequences, 11% occurring once. The sequencing here drew on CD8+ T cells sorted from PBMCs, taken 15 days after the yellow fever booster vaccination. The receptors stem from a man between 18 and 35 years old who received the YFV17D yellow fever vaccine. Both conserved end residues are part of each CDR3. D genes are given only for firm matches. The listing skips clone size in some rows; elsewhere it reads once, few, many or a size class.

CDR3 DNA: TGTGCCAGCAGCCCTGACGTGAGCAATGAGCAGTTCTTC
CDR3 protein: CASSPDVSNEQFF
D gene: .
J gene: TRBJ2-1
V gene: TRBV7-9
clone size: .

CDR3 DNA: TGTGCCAGCAGTTACTCGTCAGACAGTATATATGAGCAGTTCTTC
CDR3 protein: CASSYSSDSIYEQFF
D gene: .
J gene: TRBJ2-1
V gene: TRBV6-2/TRBV6-3
clone size: .

CDR3 DNA: TGTGCCAGCAGCTCGATCATGCGGGGGGATACGCAGTATTTT
CDR3 protein: CASSSIMRGDTQYF
D gene: TRBD2
J gene: TRBJ2-3
V gene: TRBV5-5
clone size: many

CDR3 DNA: TGTGCCAGTAGTATTACAGGGGGGCGCACCGGGGAGCTGTTTTTT
CDR3 protein: CASSITGGRTGELFF
D gene: TRBD1
J gene: TRBJ2-2
V gene: TRBV19
clone size: .

CDR3 DNA: TGCAGCGTGGAGGGACAGGTCGGGGCCGTCCGTAAAGAGACCCAGTACTTC
CDR3 protein: CSVEGQVGAVRKETQYF
D gene: TRBD1
J gene: TRBJ2-5
V gene: TRBV29-1
clone size: few

CDR3 DNA: TGCGCCAGCAGCTTGAGCCAGCATGCTGGAAACACCATATATTTT
CDR3 protein: CASSLSQHAGNTIYF
D gene: .
J gene: TRBJ1-3
V gene: TRBV5-1
clone size: .

CDR3 DNA: TGTGCCATCGGAAGGGGTCGGCAGTTCTTC
CDR3 protein: CAIGRGRQFF
D gene: .
J gene: TRBJ2-1
V gene: TRBV6-2/TRBV6-3
clone size: once

CDR3 DNA: TGCAGCGTTCGACGGACAGGAAACACCATATATTTT
CDR3 protein: CSVRRTGNTIYF
D gene: .
J gene: TRBJ1-3
V gene: TRBV29-1
clone size: .

CDR3 DNA: TGCGCCAGCAGCTTGGAGGGAGCAGATACGCAGTATTTT
CDR3 protein: CASSLEGADTQYF
D gene: .
J gene: TRBJ2-3
V gene: TRBV5-1
clone size: many

CDR3 DNA: TGTGCCAGCAGCGTATTCGGAGGCGGACCCCCAGATACGCAGTATTTT
CDR3 protein: CASSVFGGGPPDTQYF
D gene: .
J gene: TRBJ2-3
V gene: TRBV9
clone size: few

CDR3 DNA: TGTGCCAGCAGCGCGCTGTTAGCGGGGGGTGGTGAGACCCAGTACTTC
CDR3 protein: CASSALLAGGGETQYF
D gene: TRBD2
J gene: TRBJ2-5
V gene: TRBV11-2
clone size: few

CDR3 DNA: TGTGCCAGCAGTTACTTGACTAGCGGTGGCTCGAGGTACTTC
CDR3 protein: CASSYLTSGGSRYF
D gene: TRBD2
J gene: TRBJ2-5
V gene: TRBV6-5
clone size: few

CDR3 DNA: TGCGCCAGCAGCCCTACAGGGGGGGCGAACACCGGGGAGCTGTTTTTT
CDR3 protein: CASSPTGGANTGELFF
D gene: .
J gene: TRBJ2-2
V gene: TRBV4-1
clone size: few

CDR3 DNA: TGTGCCAGCAGTCCGACCGGGAGAGAGACCCAGTACTTC
CDR3 protein: CASSPTGRETQYF
D gene: .
J gene: TRBJ2-5
V gene: TRBV28
clone size: .

CDR3 DNA: TGCGCCAGCAGCCAAGTCCTCCAGGTTCCCTATAATTCACCCCTCCACTTT
CDR3 protein: CASSQVLQVPYNSPLHF
D gene: .
J gene: TRBJ1-6
V gene: TRBV4-3
clone size: .

CDR3 DNA: TGCGCCAGCAGCCTGGGAACAGGGCCGGGCACTGAAGCTTTCTTT
CDR3 protein: CASSLGTGPGTEAFF
D gene: .
J gene: TRBJ1-1
V gene: TRBV4-1
clone size: .

CDR3 DNA: TGCAGTGCTACCAGTATCCGGGACAGGGGTTTGGGCACTGAAGCTTTCTTT
CDR3 protein: CSATSIRDRGLGTEAFF
D gene: TRBD1
J gene: TRBJ1-1
V gene: TRBV20-1
clone size: .

CDR3 DNA: TGTGCCAGCTCCCCGACCACCTTGGGACTGTACAATGAGCAGTTCTTC
CDR3 protein: CASSPTTLGLYNEQFF
D gene: .
J gene: TRBJ2-1
V gene: TRBV18
clone size: few

CDR3 DNA: TGTGCCAGTAGTATTCGGTCTATAGTGCCCCAGGAAGCGAAAAACAGGTCTGGGCAGCCCCAGCATTTT
CDR3 protein: CASSIRSIVPQEAKNRSGQPQHF
D gene: .
J gene: TRBJ1-5
V gene: TRBV19
clone size: .

CDR3 DNA: TGTGCCAGTAGTGACAGTATCGACGGTGGGGGGTTCAATGAGCAGTTCTTC
CDR3 protein: CASSDSIDGGGFNEQFF
D gene: .
J gene: TRBJ2-1
V gene: TRBV19
clone size: .

CDR3 DNA: TGTGCCAGCAGCTTAAGACAGGGGGCCTATGAGCAGTTCTTC
CDR3 protein: CASSLRQGAYEQFF
D gene: TRBD1
J gene: TRBJ2-1
V gene: TRBV7-6
clone size: many

CDR3 DNA: TGTGCCAGCAGCCCTGGACATGTCGGGGACGAGCAGTACTTC
CDR3 protein: CASSPGHVGDEQYF
D gene: .
J gene: TRBJ2-7
V gene: TRBV6-5
clone size: .

CDR3 DNA: TGCGCCAGCAGCCCCGGGACTAGCTCCTACAATGAGCAGTTCTTC
CDR3 protein: CASSPGTSSYNEQFF
D gene: TRBD2
J gene: TRBJ2-1
V gene: TRBV4-3
clone size: many

CDR3 DNA: TGTGCCAGCAGACTAGCGGACAATGAGCAGTTCTTC
CDR3 protein: CASRLADNEQFF
D gene: TRBD2
J gene: TRBJ2-1
V gene: TRBV11-2
clone size: .

CDR3 DNA: TGCGCCAGCAGCCAGTGGACAGGGGAGGGCTATGGCTACACCTTC
CDR3 protein: CASSQWTGEGYGYTF
D gene: TRBD1
J gene: TRBJ1-2
V gene: TRBV4-3
clone size: .

CDR3 DNA: TGTGCCAGCAGTGCGAGGGGCGGGGGGCAAGAGACCCAGTACTTC
CDR3 protein: CASSARGGGQETQYF
D gene: TRBD2
J gene: TRBJ2-5
V gene: TRBV5-4
clone size: .

CDR3 DNA: TGTGCCAGCAGCGCTGGGACGGGGGAGCAGTACTTC
CDR3 protein: CASSAGTGEQYF
D gene: .
J gene: TRBJ2-7
V gene: TRBV9
clone size: .

CDR3 DNA: TGTGCCAGCTCCAACATAAAGGATTCACCCCTCCACTTT
CDR3 protein: CASSNIKDSPLHF
D gene: .
J gene: TRBJ1-6
V gene: TRBV18
clone size: few

CDR3 DNA: TGTGCCAGCAGCCAAGAGGGGAACTCCGCCTACGAGCAGTACTTC
CDR3 protein: CASSQEGNSAYEQYF
D gene: .
J gene: TRBJ2-7
V gene: TRBV3-1
clone size: .

CDR3 DNA: TGTGCCAGCTCACCTGGACAGGGCGATTCACCCCTCCACTTT
CDR3 protein: CASSPGQGDSPLHF
D gene: TRBD1
J gene: TRBJ1-6
V gene: TRBV18
clone size: .

CDR3 DNA: TGTGCCAGCAGGGGGGGGACAGGTCTCTACGAGCAGTACTTC
CDR3 protein: CASRGGTGLYEQYF
D gene: .
J gene: TRBJ2-7
V gene: TRBV6-1
clone size: few

CDR3 DNA: TGCAGGGTGACAGGGCCCCCCGGGGATACGCAGTATTTT
CDR3 protein: CRVTGPPGDTQYF
D gene: TRBD1
J gene: TRBJ2-3
V gene: TRBV29-1
clone size: few

CDR3 DNA: TGTGCCAGCAGGCGACAGGGGTACGCCGGGGAGCTGTTTTTT
CDR3 protein: CASRRQGYAGELFF
D gene: TRBD1
J gene: TRBJ2-2
V gene: TRBV28
clone size: many

CDR3 DNA: TGTGCCAGTAGTATTGAGGGTTTTCAGCCCCAGCATTTT
CDR3 protein: CASSIEGFQPQHF
D gene: .
J gene: TRBJ1-5
V gene: TRBV19
clone size: .

CDR3 DNA: TGTGCCAGCAGCTCACATCAGGGTCTTAACACCGGGGAGCTGTTTTTT
CDR3 protein: CASSSHQGLNTGELFF
D gene: .
J gene: TRBJ2-2
V gene: TRBV7-9
clone size: .

CDR3 DNA: TGTGCCAGCAGCTTAAGACTAGATTACAATGAGCAGTTCTTC
CDR3 protein: CASSLRLDYNEQFF
D gene: .
J gene: TRBJ2-1
V gene: TRBV11-2
clone size: many

CDR3 DNA: TGCGCCAGCAGCCAAGATACACAGTTAAATTCACCCCTCCACTTT
CDR3 protein: CASSQDTQLNSPLHF
D gene: .
J gene: TRBJ1-6
V gene: TRBV4-3
clone size: .

CDR3 DNA: TGCAGCGTTGACGAGGGCGCAGATACGCAGTATTTT
CDR3 protein: CSVDEGADTQYF
D gene: .
J gene: TRBJ2-3
V gene: TRBV29-1
clone size: many

CDR3 DNA: TGTGCCAGCAGCCCAGGGAACGAGAAGACCCAGTACTTC
CDR3 protein: CASSPGNEKTQYF
D gene: .
J gene: TRBJ2-5
V gene: TRBV12-3/TRBV12-4
clone size: few

CDR3 DNA: TGTGCCAGCAGCTGGGCACAGGGTACCCCACCAGTGGCCATATATTTT
CDR3 protein: CASSWAQGTPPVAIYF
D gene: .
J gene: TRBJ1-3
V gene: TRBV7-2
clone size: many

CDR3 DNA: TGCGCCAGCAGCTCTATACAGGGCTCGTACAATGAGCAGTTCTTC
CDR3 protein: CASSSIQGSYNEQFF
D gene: .
J gene: TRBJ2-1
V gene: TRBV5-1
clone size: .

CDR3 DNA: TGTGCCAGCCGGGACAGCGATTCACCCCTCCACTTT
CDR3 protein: CASRDSDSPLHF
D gene: TRBD1
J gene: TRBJ1-6
V gene: TRBV6-6
clone size: .

CDR3 DNA: TGTGCCAGCAGCTCCCCAGGCTTGGACTATGGCTACACCTTC
CDR3 protein: CASSSPGLDYGYTF
D gene: .
J gene: TRBJ1-2
V gene: TRBV5-5
clone size: few

CDR3 DNA: TGTGCCAGCAGCGGCCCCAGGGCCCTTAGCACAGATACGCAGTATTTT
CDR3 protein: CASSGPRALSTDTQYF
D gene: .
J gene: TRBJ2-3
V gene: TRBV9
clone size: .

CDR3 DNA: TGTGCCAGCAGCCCGGAGAGACAGGGTGGCTACGAGCAGTACTTC
CDR3 protein: CASSPERQGGYEQYF
D gene: TRBD1
J gene: TRBJ2-7
V gene: TRBV7-9
clone size: few

CDR3 DNA: TGCGCCAGCAGCCAAGATCTAATACTGAGAGGGACAGCGATGAACACTGAAGCTTTCTTT
CDR3 protein: CASSQDLILRGTAMNTEAFF
D gene: TRBD1
J gene: TRBJ1-1
V gene: TRBV4-3
clone size: .